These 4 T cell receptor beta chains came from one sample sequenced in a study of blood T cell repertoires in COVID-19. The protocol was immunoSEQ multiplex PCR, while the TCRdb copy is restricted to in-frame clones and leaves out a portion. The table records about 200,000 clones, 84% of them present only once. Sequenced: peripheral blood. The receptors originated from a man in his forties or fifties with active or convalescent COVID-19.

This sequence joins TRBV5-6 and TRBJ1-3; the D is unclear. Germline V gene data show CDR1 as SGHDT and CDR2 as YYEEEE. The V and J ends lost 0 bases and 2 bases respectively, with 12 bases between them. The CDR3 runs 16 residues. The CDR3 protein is CASSLGGEGTGNTIYF. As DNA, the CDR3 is TGTGCCAGCAGCTTGGGGGGAGAGGGTACTGGAAACACCATATATTTT.

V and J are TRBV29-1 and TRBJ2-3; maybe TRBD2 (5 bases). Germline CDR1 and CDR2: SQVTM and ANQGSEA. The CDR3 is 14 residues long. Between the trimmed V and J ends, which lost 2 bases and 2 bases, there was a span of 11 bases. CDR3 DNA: TGCAGCGTTGAATCCTCGGGGTACACAGATACGCAGTATTTT. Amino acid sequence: CSVESSGYTDTQYF.

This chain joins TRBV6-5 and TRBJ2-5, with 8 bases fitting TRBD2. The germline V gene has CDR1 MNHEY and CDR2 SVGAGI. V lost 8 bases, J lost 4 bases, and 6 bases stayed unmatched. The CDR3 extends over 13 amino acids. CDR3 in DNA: TGTGCCAGCTCGGGACTAGGCGGAGAGACCCAGTACTTC. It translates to CASSGLGGETQYF.

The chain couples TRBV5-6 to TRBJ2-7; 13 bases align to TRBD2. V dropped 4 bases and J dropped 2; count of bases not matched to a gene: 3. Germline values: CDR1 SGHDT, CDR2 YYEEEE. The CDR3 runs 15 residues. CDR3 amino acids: CASSPGTSGTYEQYF. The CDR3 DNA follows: TGTGCCAGCAGCCCTGGGACTAGCGGGACCTACGAGCAGTACTTC.